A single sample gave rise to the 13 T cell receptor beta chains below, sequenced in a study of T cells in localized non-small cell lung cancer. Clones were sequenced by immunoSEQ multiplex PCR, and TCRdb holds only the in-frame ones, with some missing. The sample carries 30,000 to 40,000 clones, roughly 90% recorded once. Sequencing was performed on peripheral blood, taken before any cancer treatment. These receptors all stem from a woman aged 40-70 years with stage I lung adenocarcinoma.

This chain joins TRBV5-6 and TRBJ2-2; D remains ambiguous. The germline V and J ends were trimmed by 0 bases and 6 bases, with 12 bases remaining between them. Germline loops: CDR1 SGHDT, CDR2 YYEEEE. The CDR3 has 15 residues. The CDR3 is CASSLGPQSAGELFF. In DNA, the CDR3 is TGTGCCAGCAGCTTGGGACCGCAAAGCGCCGGGGAGCTGTTTTTT.

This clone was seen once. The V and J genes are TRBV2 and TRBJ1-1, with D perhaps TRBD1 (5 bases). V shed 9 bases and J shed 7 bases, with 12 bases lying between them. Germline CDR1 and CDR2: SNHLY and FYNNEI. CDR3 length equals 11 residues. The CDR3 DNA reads TGTGCCAGGGGGGAGGAGAATGAAGCTTTCTTT. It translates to CARGEENEAFF. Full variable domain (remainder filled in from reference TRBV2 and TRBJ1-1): EPEVTQTPSHQVTQMGQEVILRCVPISNHLYFYWYRQILGQKVEFLVSFYNNEISEKSEIFDDQFSVERPDGSNFTLKIRSTKLEDSAMYFCARGEENEAFFGQGTRLTVV.

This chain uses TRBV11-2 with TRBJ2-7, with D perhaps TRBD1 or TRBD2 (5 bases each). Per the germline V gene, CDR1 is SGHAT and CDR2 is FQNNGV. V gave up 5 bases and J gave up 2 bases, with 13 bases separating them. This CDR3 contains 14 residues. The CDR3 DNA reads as TGTGCCAGCAGCCCCCTGACGGGGCCCTACGAGCAGTACTTC. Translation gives CASSPLTGPYEQYF.

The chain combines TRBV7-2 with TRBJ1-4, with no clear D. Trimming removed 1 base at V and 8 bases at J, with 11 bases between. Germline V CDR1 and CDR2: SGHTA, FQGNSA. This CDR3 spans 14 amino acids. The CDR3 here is CASSLVALDEKLFF. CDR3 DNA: TGTGCCAGCAGCTTAGTTGCACTGGACGAAAAACTGTTTTTT.

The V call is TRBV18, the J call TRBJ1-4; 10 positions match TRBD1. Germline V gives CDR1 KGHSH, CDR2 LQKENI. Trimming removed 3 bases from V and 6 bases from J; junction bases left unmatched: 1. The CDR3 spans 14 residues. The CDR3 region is CASSPGTGDEKLFF. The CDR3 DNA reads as TGTGCCAGCTCACCCGGGACAGGGGATGAAAAACTGTTTTTT.

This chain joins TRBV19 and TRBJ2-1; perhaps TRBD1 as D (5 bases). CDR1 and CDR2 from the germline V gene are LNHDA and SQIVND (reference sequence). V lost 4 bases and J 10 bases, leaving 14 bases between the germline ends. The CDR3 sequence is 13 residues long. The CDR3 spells CASSTIQGKEQFF. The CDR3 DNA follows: TGTGCCAGTAGTACGATCCAGGGAAAAGAGCAGTTCTTC.

As DNA, the CDR3 is TGTGCCAGCAGTTACTCAGGGACAGGGACCGATACGCAGTATTTT. This translates into CASSYSGTGTDTQYF. This chain links TRBV6-5 with TRBJ2-3; 9 nucleotides align to TRBD1. Germline CDR1 and CDR2: MNHEY and SVGAGI. The CDR3 consists of 15 residues. The V gene end was trimmed by 0 bases and the J gene end by 6 bases; junction bases not matched to a gene: 4.

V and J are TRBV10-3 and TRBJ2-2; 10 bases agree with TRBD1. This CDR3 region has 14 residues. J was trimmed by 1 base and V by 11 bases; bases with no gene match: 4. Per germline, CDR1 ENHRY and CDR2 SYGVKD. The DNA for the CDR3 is TGTGCCGGGAGGACAGGGGGGAACACCGGGGAGCTGTTTTTT. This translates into CAGRTGGNTGELFF.

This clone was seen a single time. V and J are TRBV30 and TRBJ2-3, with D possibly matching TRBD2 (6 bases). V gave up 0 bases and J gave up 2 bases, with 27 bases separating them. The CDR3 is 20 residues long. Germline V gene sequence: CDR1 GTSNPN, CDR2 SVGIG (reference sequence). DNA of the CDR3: TGTGCCTGGAGTGTTTTGCGGGGACGGCCTCCAAGACCTTACACAGATACGCAGTATTTT. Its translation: CAWSVLRGRPPRPYTDTQYF.

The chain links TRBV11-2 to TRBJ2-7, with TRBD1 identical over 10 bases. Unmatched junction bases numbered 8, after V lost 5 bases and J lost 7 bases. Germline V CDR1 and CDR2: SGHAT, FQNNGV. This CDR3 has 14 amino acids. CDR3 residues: CASSPRTGGSEQYF. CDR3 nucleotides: TGTGCCAGCAGCCCCCGGACAGGGGGGAGTGAGCAGTACTTC.

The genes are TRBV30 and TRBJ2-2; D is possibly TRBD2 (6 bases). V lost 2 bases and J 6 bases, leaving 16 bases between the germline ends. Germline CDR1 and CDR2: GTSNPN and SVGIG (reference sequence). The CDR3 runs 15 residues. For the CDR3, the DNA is TGTGCCTGGAGTTATAGTACCCTAGCGTCCGGGGAGCTGTTTTTT. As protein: CAWSYSTLASGELFF.

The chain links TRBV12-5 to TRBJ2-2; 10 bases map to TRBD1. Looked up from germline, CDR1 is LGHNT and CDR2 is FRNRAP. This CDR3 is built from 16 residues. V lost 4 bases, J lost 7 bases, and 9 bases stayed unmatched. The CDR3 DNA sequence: TGTGCTAGTGGTTCCGGGACAGGGGTTTATGGCGGGGAGCTGTTTTTT. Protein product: CASGSGTGVYGGELFF.

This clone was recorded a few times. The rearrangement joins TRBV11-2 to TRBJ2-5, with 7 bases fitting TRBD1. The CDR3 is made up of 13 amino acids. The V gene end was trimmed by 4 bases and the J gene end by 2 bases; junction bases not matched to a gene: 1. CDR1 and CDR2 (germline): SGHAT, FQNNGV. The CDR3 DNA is TGTGCCAGCAGCTCGGGACAGCAAGAGACCCAGTACTTC. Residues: CASSSGQQETQYF. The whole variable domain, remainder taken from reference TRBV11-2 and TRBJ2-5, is EAGVAQSPRYKIIEKRQSVAFWCNPISGHATLYWYQQILGQGPKLLIQFQNNGVVDDSQLPKDRFSAERLKGVDSTLKIQPAKLEDSAVYLCASSSGQQETQYFGPGTRLLVL.